This T cell receptor beta chain was recorded in a study of blood T cell repertoires in COVID-19. Background on the study: From the United States, Italy and Spain came samples of acute and convalescent COVID-19. The cDNA or gDNA used as material had been derived from T cells, B-cell-depleted T cells, or PBMCs.

Followed longitudinally, the Seattle patients had been enrolled during active infection. The CDR3 extends over 17 amino acids. Germline lookup yields CDR1 LGHDT and CDR2 YNNKEL (reference sequence). Trimming removed 0 bases from V and 6 bases from J; junction bases left unmatched: 8. As originally analysed: Quantification of nucleated cells was approximated via reference gene primer amplification. Sequenced by immunoSEQ multiplex PCR; TCRdb stores in-frame clones only, minus some. Clone size and V and J calls were adopted from that table, with D and trimming inferred from the DNA. Among more than 150,000 clones listed, about four fifths were seen once.

The clonotype comes from a woman over 75 with COVID-19, enrolled during active disease. The sample taken for sequencing was peripheral blood. The chain is built from TRBV3-1 (or the pseudogene TRBV3-2) and TRBJ2-7, with TRBD2 identical over 13 bases. CDR3 in amino acids: CASSQDLRTSGSGEQYF. The CDR3 nucleotides are TGTGCCAGCAGCCAAGATCTTCGGACTAGCGGGAGTGGCGAGCAGTACTTC.